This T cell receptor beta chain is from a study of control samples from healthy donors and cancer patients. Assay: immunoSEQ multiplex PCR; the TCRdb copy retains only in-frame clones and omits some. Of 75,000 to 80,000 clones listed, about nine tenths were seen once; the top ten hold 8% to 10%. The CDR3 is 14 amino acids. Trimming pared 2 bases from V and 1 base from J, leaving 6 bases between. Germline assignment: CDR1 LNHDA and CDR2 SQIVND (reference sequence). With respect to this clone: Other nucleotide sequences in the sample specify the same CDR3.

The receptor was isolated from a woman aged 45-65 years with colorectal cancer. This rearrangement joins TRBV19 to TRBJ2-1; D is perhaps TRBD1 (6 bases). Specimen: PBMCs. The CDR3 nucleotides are TGTGCCAGTAGTATAACAGGGTCCTACAATGAGCAGTTCTTC. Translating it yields CASSITGSYNEQFF. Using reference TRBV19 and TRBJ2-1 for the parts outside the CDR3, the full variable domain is DGGITQSPKYLFRKEGQNVTLSCEQNLNHDAMYWYRQDPGQGLRLIYYSQIVNDFQKGDIAEGYSVSREKKESFPLTVTSAQKNPTAFYLCASSITGSYNEQFFGPGTRLTVL.